These 4 T cell receptor beta chains share one sample of origin, sequenced in a study of CD8+ T cells in alopecia areata (dated by TCRdb to 2017 to 2018). The sample's time point label is to be understood as: about 4 weeks on oral tofacitinib. The label giving this sample's treatment or condition can be read as: oral pan-JAK inhibitor, 5-10 mg twice daily. Library preparation used the immunoSEQ multiplex PCR assay. For TCR sequencing, RNA was extracted from every sample and reverse transcribed into cDNA to serve as template. TCRdb re-hosts the immuneACCESS table, in-frame sequences only. Its copies lack some clones; in the studies checked, an unresolved V gene accounts for under half of them, and the cause for the rest is not known. The sample includes 95,000 to 150,000 clones, with more than 40% observed a single time. Of the sample, around 0.46% falls within the top ten clones. The sequencing used CD4+ T cells sorted from blood, collected at week 4, from a patient treated with tofacitinib. The receptors come from a human donor with alopecia areata.

The chain combines TRBV30 with TRBJ1-5, with D perhaps matching TRBD1 (6 bases). Deletions cut 3 bases from V and 6 bases from J, with 18 bases between. Germline V CDR1 and CDR2: GTSNPN, SVGIG (reference sequence). The CDR3 has 15 amino acids. CDR3 loop: CAWRDASGESQPQHF. CDR3 in DNA: TGTGCCTGGAGGGACGCTTCAGGGGAGAGTCAGCCCCAGCATTTT.

The chain uses TRBV9 and TRBJ2-1, with D possibly TRBD2 on 5 matching bases. Trimming took 3 bases from V and 5 from J, leaving 9 bases between them. This CDR3 has 13 amino acids. CDR1 is SGDLS and CDR2 is YYNGEE in the germline V gene. The CDR3 coding sequence is TGTGCCAGCAGCGAGACTACTAACAATGAGCAGTTCTTC. It encodes CASSETTNNEQFF.

This clone was found a few times. This chain joins TRBV5-1 and TRBJ2-1; D is uncertain. The V end was cut by 0 bases, the J end by 4 bases, with 11 bases between. The CDR3 runs 15 residues. Germline V gene sequence: CDR1 SGHRS, CDR2 YFSETQ. The CDR3 loop reads CASSLDFSQYNEQFF. The CDR3 coding sequence is TGCGCCAGCAGCTTGGACTTCAGTCAGTACAATGAGCAGTTCTTC. Looking up the rest from reference TRBV5-1 and TRBJ2-1 gives the full variable domain: KAGVTQTPRYLIKTRGQQVTLSCSPISGHRSVSWYQQTPGQGLQFLFEYFSETQRNKGNFPGRFSGRQFSNSRSEMNVSTLELGDSALYLCASSLDFSQYNEQFFGPGTRLTVL.

The chain employs TRBV3-1 (or the pseudogene TRBV3-2) and TRBJ2-7; maybe TRBD2 (5 bases). CDR1 and CDR2 (germline): LGHDT, YNNKEL (reference sequence). The CDR3 is made up of 9 amino acids. Trimming stripped 11 bases from V and 4 bases from J, with 6 bases between. CDR3 in DNA: TGTGCCGGCGGGTACGAGCAGTACTTC. Translation gives CAGGYEQYF.